The next 7 T cell receptor beta chains were all read from a single sample in a study of beta chain features in type 1 diabetes. Expressed TCRB transcripts were sequenced because the isolated RNA had all been reverse transcribed beforehand. Produced via immunoSEQ multiplex PCR; TCRdb's table is partial and in-frame only. The sample lists 400,000 to 500,000 clones; roughly 13% were seen once. What was sequenced was naive CD4+ T cells from blood. The receptors shown here come from a man aged 25-45 years in good health.

The CDR3, as DNA: TGTGCCAGCAGCTTAGCATTCGACCGGGCCAACCCTTCATTGACTTTC. Amino acids: CASSLAFDRANPSLTF. The rearrangement joins TRBV7-6 to TRBJ2-6; D remains ambiguous. The CDR3 is made up of 16 amino acids. The germline V gene encodes CDR1 SGHVS and CDR2 FNYEAQ. The germline V and J ends were trimmed by 0 bases and 17 bases, with 23 bases remaining between them.

The chain uses TRBV7-2 and TRBJ2-7; weak D call: TRBD2 (5 bases). V lost 1 base and J 3 bases, leaving 10 bases between the germline ends. The CDR3 runs 14 residues. Looked up from germline, CDR1 is SGHTA and CDR2 is FQGNSA. Written as DNA, the CDR3 is TGTGCCAGCAGCTTAGGGACTGCCGACTACGAGCAGTACTTC. Protein sequence: CASSLGTADYEQYF. Full variable domain (remainder filled in from reference TRBV7-2 and TRBJ2-7): GAGVSQSPSNKVTEKGKDVELRCDPISGHTALYWYRQSLGQGLEFLIYFQGNSAPDKSGLPSDRFSAERTGGSVSTLTIQRTQQEDSAVYLCASSLGTADYEQYFGPGTRLTVT.

This clone was seen a few times. The genes are TRBV7-2 and TRBJ2-1, with TRBD2 matching over 10 bases. Trimming took 5 bases from V and 6 from J; bases not matched to a gene: 7. CDR1 is SGHTA and CDR2 is FQGNSA in the germline V gene. CDR3 length: 15 amino acids. CDR3 in DNA: TGTGCCAGCAGCCCCGGACTAGCGGAAACCAATGAGCAGTTCTTC. Translating gives CASSPGLAETNEQFF.

This clone was picked up a small number of times. This sequence joins TRBV10-3 and TRBJ2-7, with a tentative D call TRBD2 (5 bases). The CDR3 has 14 residues. Germline V gene lookup returns CDR1 ENHRY and CDR2 SYGVKD. The ends were cut back, 0 bases at V and 5 bases at J, with 11 bases in the middle. The CDR3 DNA follows: TGTGCCATCAGTGAGTCGGGGAGTTGGAACGAGCAGTACGTC. It codes for CAISESGSWNEQYV.

The table lists this clone with a few counts. The J gene is TRBJ2-1, the V gene TRBV7-9; D unclear. Germline-derived CDR1 and CDR2 are SEHNR and FQNEAQ (reference sequence). This CDR3 has 11 residues. V lost 3 bases and J 14 bases, leaving 11 bases between the germline ends. The CDR3: CASSFLIEEFF. The CDR3 nucleotides are TGTGCCAGCAGCTTCTTGATAGAGGAGTTCTTC.

This chain connects TRBV29-1 to TRBJ2-7; D remains ambiguous. Germline V gene data show CDR1 as SQVTM and CDR2 as ANQGSEA. CDR3 length equals 12 residues. V was pared by 3 bases and J by 2 bases, with 8 bases between. CDR3 region: CSVEADTYEQYF. CDR3 nucleotide sequence: TGCAGCGTTGAGGCTGACACCTACGAGCAGTACTTC.

The chain couples TRBV5-1 to TRBJ2-7; no firm D call. Trimming pared 0 bases from V and 0 bases from J, leaving 10 bases between. Looked up from germline, CDR1 is SGHRS and CDR2 is YFSETQ. CDR3 length: 15 amino acids. The CDR3 protein is CASSLVPDSSYEQYF. CDR3 DNA sequence: TGCGCCAGCAGCTTGGTGCCGGATAGCTCCTACGAGCAGTACTTC.